This entry lists 32 T cell receptor beta chains sequenced from one sample in a study of control samples from healthy donors and cancer patients. Here immunoSEQ multiplex PCR was the method, and the copy in TCRdb shows in-frame clones only, minus some. The sample yields about 28,000 clones, 75% to 95% seen once. The specimen sequenced was PBMCs. Source of these receptors: a man in his fifties or sixties with lung cancer.

This chain connects TRBV19 to TRBJ2-7; D unclear. Germline V CDR1 and CDR2: LNHDA, SQIVND (reference sequence). The ends were cut back, 8 bases at V and 3 bases at J, with 14 bases in the middle. The CDR3 has 13 residues. The CDR3 loop reads CASGVRSGYEQYF. The CDR3 region has the DNA TGTGCCAGTGGAGTAAGGTCCGGCTACGAGCAGTACTTC.

The rearrangement links TRBV7-2 to TRBJ2-5; 15 nucleotides align to TRBD2. J gave up 4 bases and V 4 bases, and 1 base lay outside the gene matches. The CDR3 has 15 residues. CDR1 is SGHTA, CDR2 FQGNSA, per germline. The DNA of the CDR3 is TGTGCCAGCAGCTGGGGACTAGCGGGGGGAGAGACCCAGTACTTC. Its protein product is CASSWGLAGGETQYF.

The chain carries TRBV4-3 and TRBJ2-2; TRBD1 aligns across 8 bases. CDR1 is LGHNA, CDR2 YSLEER, per germline. V trimming: 1 base; J trimming: 6 bases; junction bases outside the gene matches: 7. The CDR3 contains 16 residues. The CDR3 sequence: CASSQGLRGQAGELFF. CDR3 in DNA: TGCGCCAGCAGCCAAGGTCTCAGGGGGCAAGCCGGGGAGCTGTTTTTT.

V is TRBV3-1 (or the pseudogene TRBV3-2) and J is TRBJ1-2; a weak D match, TRBD1 (5 bases). This CDR3 contains 14 residues. V shed 2 bases and J shed 1 base, with 8 bases lying between them. Per germline, CDR1 LGHDT and CDR2 YNNKEL (reference sequence). The CDR3 is CASSQQGGNYGYTF. CDR3 DNA sequence: TGTGCCAGCAGCCAACAGGGAGGTAACTATGGCTACACCTTC.

The CDR3 spells CASSPRTAHTDTQYF. The DNA of the CDR3 is TGTGCCAGCAGCCCAAGGACGGCCCACACAGATACGCAGTATTTT. The chain employs TRBV3-1 (or the pseudogene TRBV3-2) and TRBJ2-3, with no clear D. The V gene lost 4 bases and the J gene lost 2 bases, with 13 bases spanning the gap. The CDR3 spans 15 residues. Per germline, CDR1 LGHDT and CDR2 YNNKEL (reference sequence).

This clone was observed once. The V call is TRBV10-3, the J call TRBJ2-5, with D maybe TRBD2 (6 bases). V was pared by 10 bases and J by 0 bases, with 12 bases between. This CDR3 region has 13 residues. The germline V gene encodes CDR1 ENHRY and CDR2 SYGVKD. The CDR3 reads CATRELNQETQYF. The CDR3 DNA is TGTGCCACTCGGGAGCTAAACCAAGAGACCCAGTACTTC.

V gene TRBV2 combines with J gene TRBJ1-1; 7 nucleotides line up with TRBD1. In germline, CDR1 is SNHLY, CDR2 FYNNEI. Losses at the gene ends were 3 bases for V and 0 bases for J; bases not matched to a gene: 4. The CDR3 totals 15 residues. CDR3 nucleotides: TGTGCCAGCAGTGATCAGGGGGTAATGAACACTGAAGCTTTCTTT. Translating gives CASSDQGVMNTEAFF.

The chain uses TRBV25-1 and TRBJ1-5; 10 nucleotides agree with TRBD1. V dropped 6 bases and J dropped 3; count of bases not matched to a gene: 8. Germline CDR1 and CDR2: MGHDK and SYGVNS. The CDR3 runs 16 residues. CDR3 residues: CASSPGDRGNNQPQHF. The CDR3 DNA reads as TGTGCCAGCAGCCCCGGGGACAGGGGAAACAATCAGCCCCAGCATTTT.

This rearrangement joins TRBV4-1 to TRBJ1-1; the D gene is possibly TRBD1 (6 bases). Trimming pared 4 bases from V and 2 bases from J, leaving 11 bases between. CDR3 length: 14 residues. Germline CDR1 reads MGHRA; CDR2 reads YSYEKL. CDR3 sequence: CASSLRGHNTEAFF. The CDR3 DNA sequence: TGCGCCAGCAGCCTCAGGGGTCACAACACTGAAGCTTTCTTT.

This clone was seen only once. This chain connects TRBV5-4 to TRBJ1-2, with D tentatively TRBD1 (5 bases). This CDR3 region has 14 residues. Per germline, CDR1 SGHNT and CDR2 YYREEE (reference sequence). Trimming cost V 2 bases and J 10 bases, with 18 bases left between them. The CDR3 coding sequence is TGTGCCAGCAGCTTACCGCGGGACTTAGAAACCTACACCTTC. This sequence encodes CASSLPRDLETYTF.

The chain recombines TRBV19 with TRBJ1-6, with 8 bases identical to TRBD1. The CDR3 consists of 13 residues. The J segment lost 7 bases and the V segment lost 8 bases, leaving 4 bases of the junction unmatched. Germline CDR1 and CDR2: LNHDA and SQIVND (reference sequence). This chain's CDR3 is CASDGTGNSPLHF. The CDR3 DNA follows: TGTGCCAGTGACGGGACAGGAAATTCACCCCTCCACTTT. Based on the CDR3 plus reference TRBV19 and TRBJ1-6, the full variable domain is DGGITQSPKYLFRKEGQNVTLSCEQNLNHDAMYWYRQDPGQGLRLIYYSQIVNDFQKGDIAEGYSVSREKKESFPLTVTSAQKNPTAFYLCASDGTGNSPLHFGNGTRLTVT.

The chain joins TRBV12-3 or TRBV12-4 to TRBJ1-2; D remains ambiguous. This CDR3 region has 13 residues. The ends were cut back, 3 bases at V and 5 bases at J, with 10 bases in the middle. CDR3: CASSFEGVYGYTF. The CDR3 DNA reads TGTGCCAGCAGTTTTGAGGGAGTTTATGGCTACACCTTC.

This chain joins TRBV5-1 and TRBJ1-1, with D uncertain. Germline CDR1 is SGHRS and CDR2 is YFSETQ. This CDR3 comprises 12 residues. Trimming pared 7 bases from V and 9 bases from J, leaving 16 bases between. CDR3 coding DNA: TGCGCCAGCGACCCGGGGTGGGGTCAAGCTTTCTTT. Protein product: CASDPGWGQAFF. The complete variable domain, with remaining parts taken from reference TRBV5-1 and TRBJ1-1, reads KAGVTQTPRYLIKTRGQQVTLSCSPISGHRSVSWYQQTPGQGLQFLFEYFSETQRNKGNFPGRFSGRQFSNSRSEMNVSTLELGDSALYLCASDPGWGQAFFGQGTRLTVV.

The chain uses TRBV29-1 and TRBJ2-5; 7 bases agree with TRBD1. CDR1 SQVTM and CDR2 ANQGSEA come from the germline V gene. The CDR3 length is 12 residues. With V trimmed by 6 bases and J by 3 bases, 4 bases remained unmatched. CDR3 coding DNA: TGCAGCGTAGCCGGACAGGAAGAGACCCAGTACTTC. This codes for CSVAGQEETQYF.

The V and J genes are TRBV5-1 and TRBJ2-1; 8 nucleotides agree with TRBD1. Germline V gene lookup returns CDR1 SGHRS and CDR2 YFSETQ. The CDR3 extends over 16 amino acids. V lost 1 base, J lost 5 bases, and 8 bases stayed unmatched. The CDR3 region is CASSLLSRGPNNEQFF. CDR3 coding DNA: TGCGCCAGCAGCTTGCTCAGCAGGGGGCCCAACAATGAGCAGTTCTTC.

J is TRBJ1-6 and V is TRBV14; D is ambiguous. The germline gives CDR1 SGHDN, CDR2 FVKESK. The CDR3 totals 15 residues. V lost 0 bases to trimming and J lost 8 bases, with 11 bases between them. CDR3 sequence reads: CASSQDLGFYSPLHF. The CDR3 nucleotides are TGTGCCAGCAGCCAAGATTTAGGGTTTTATTCACCCCTCCACTTT.

The V and J genes are TRBV25-1 and TRBJ2-7; tentatively, D is TRBD1 (6 bases). The CDR3 has 14 residues. V gave up 8 bases and J gave up 3 bases, with 17 bases separating them. The germline V gene encodes CDR1 MGHDK and CDR2 SYGVNS. CDR3 protein: CASGTGPFIYEQYF. DNA for the CDR3: TGTGCCAGCGGAACAGGGCCCTTCATCTACGAGCAGTACTTC.

The chain has TRBV4-3 and TRBJ1-5; TRBD1 is a possible D gene (6 bases). V dropped 4 bases and J dropped 7 bases, with 17 bases sitting between them. CDR3 length: 15 residues. Germline CDR1 reads LGHNA; CDR2 reads YSLEER. The CDR3: CASSPHRGIQQPQHF. DNA of the CDR3: TGCGCCAGCAGCCCTCATAGGGGGATTCAGCAGCCCCAGCATTTT.

The chain combines TRBV24-1 with TRBJ2-4; D not resolved. Germline lookup yields CDR1 KGHDR and CDR2 SFDVKD. There are 12 residues in the CDR3. V lost 4 bases and J lost 6, with 6 bases in between. Written as DNA, the CDR3 is TGTGCCACCAGTGACACATCAAACATTCAGTACTTC. Protein sequence: CATSDTSNIQYF.

The chain carries TRBV18 and TRBJ1-1, with no clear D. The germline gives CDR1 KGHSH, CDR2 LQKENI. There are 15 residues in the CDR3. With 4 bases removed from V and 1 base from J, the gap between germline ends came to 13 bases. The CDR3 DNA is TGTGCCAGCTCACAAGGACCCAGTGGGAACACTGAAGCTTTCTTT. It codes for CASSQGPSGNTEAFF.

The gene calls are TRBV3-1 (or the pseudogene TRBV3-2) and TRBJ1-5; D uncertain. The CDR3 totals 13 residues. Germline loops: CDR1 LGHDT, CDR2 YNNKEL (reference sequence). Between the trimmed V and J ends, which lost 4 bases and 7 bases, there was a span of 11 bases. The CDR3 coding sequence is TGTGCCAGCAGCCCGCGGGAAAGGCAGCCCCAGCATTTT. Translated: CASSPRERQPQHF.

In regard to this clone: Other DNA sequences in this sample translate to the same CDR3. The V and J genes are TRBV4-1 and TRBJ2-6; D is unclear. This CDR3 has 15 amino acids. The germline gives CDR1 MGHRA, CDR2 YSYEKL. V was trimmed by 3 bases and J by 13 bases, leaving 19 bases between them. The CDR3 DNA is TGCGCCAGCAGCCAGAGGCATCTCTCTGGGTCGGTCCTGACTTTC. Translation gives CASSQRHLSGSVLTF.

The genes are TRBV12-3 or TRBV12-4 and TRBJ2-2, with a tentative D call TRBD1 (6 bases). The V end was cut by 6 bases, the J end by 5 bases, with 10 bases between. CDR3 size: 13 residues. CDR3 sequence (DNA): TGTGCCAGCAGCAGGGGCGGAACCGGGGAGCTGTTTTTT. Translating gives CASSRGGTGELFF.

The J gene is TRBJ2-3, the V gene TRBV5-1, with 8 bases aligning to TRBD2. CDR1 and CDR2 (germline): SGHRS, YFSETQ. This CDR3 has 18 amino acids. J gave up 3 bases and V 3 bases, and 15 bases lay outside the gene matches. The CDR3: CASSCPRGGLCVTDTQYF. The CDR3 nucleotides are TGCGCCAGCAGCTGTCCGCGCGGGGGGTTGTGTGTAACAGATACGCAGTATTTT.

This chain joins TRBV3-1 (or the pseudogene TRBV3-2) and TRBJ2-2; TRBD1 aligns across 8 bases. The V gene end was trimmed by 0 bases and the J gene end by 7 bases; junction bases not matched to a gene: 4. The CDR3 loop spans 15 amino acids. Germline assignment: CDR1 LGHDT and CDR2 YNNKEL (reference sequence). CDR3 region: CASSQEETGDGELFF. CDR3 nucleotides: TGTGCCAGCAGCCAAGAGGAGACAGGGGACGGGGAGCTGTTTTTT.

This chain joins TRBV19 and TRBJ2-7; TRBD1 matches at 7 bases. The CDR3 consists of 15 residues. CDR1 is LNHDA and CDR2 is SQIVND in the germline V gene (reference sequence). V lost 1 base, J lost 3 bases, and 6 bases stayed unmatched. CDR3 region: CASSIGAGGVYEQYF. The CDR3, as DNA: TGTGCCAGTAGTATAGGGGCAGGGGGAGTCTACGAGCAGTACTTC.

There are a few counts of this clone. The chain is built from TRBV7-9 and TRBJ2-6; TRBD1 aligns across 9 bases. J lost 0 bases, V lost 8 bases, and 8 bases had no gene match. Germline V gives CDR1 SEHNR, CDR2 FQNEAQ (reference sequence). This CDR3 is built from 17 residues. The CDR3 loop reads CASAGTGPFSGANVLTF. CDR3 coding DNA: TGTGCCAGCGCCGGGACAGGGCCTTTCTCTGGGGCCAACGTCCTGACTTTC.

The chain links TRBV29-1 to TRBJ2-3; 16 bases line up with TRBD2. This CDR3 has 20 residues. After removal of 6 bases from V and 4 bases from J, the junction contained 19 bases not matched to a gene. Germline V lookup: CDR1 SQVTM, CDR2 ANQGSEA. Here the CDR3 reads CSVGRGLAGGLRSAPDTQYF. CDR3 coding DNA: TGCAGCGTCGGAAGGGGACTAGCGGGGGGGCTGAGGTCGGCGCCAGATACGCAGTATTTT.

The chain joins TRBV18 to TRBJ1-5; 9 bases are shared with TRBD1. This CDR3 comprises 16 residues. Germline-derived CDR1 and CDR2 are KGHSH and LQKENI. The ends lost 2 bases at V and 6 bases at J; junction bases unmatched: 8. The CDR3 DNA sequence: TGTGCCAGCTCACCAGGGGCGGACAGGGGCGGTCAGCCCCAGCATTTT. Translated: CASSPGADRGGQPQHF. The variable domain in full, completed from reference TRBV18 and TRBJ1-5, reads NAGVMQNPRHLVRRRGQEARLRCSPMKGHSHVYWYRQLPEEGLKFMVYLQKENIIDESGMPKERFSAEFPKEGPSILRIQQVVRGDSAAYFCASSPGADRGGQPQHFGDGTRLSIL.

This clone was seen a handful of times. The chain is built from TRBV10-1 and TRBJ1-2; 8 positions match TRBD1. This CDR3 has 14 residues. Per germline, CDR1 WNHNN and CDR2 SYGVQD (reference sequence). The J segment lost 4 bases and the V segment lost 5 bases, leaving 6 bases of the junction unmatched. CDR3 sequence: CASSRDRGGYGYTF. In DNA, the CDR3 is TGCGCCAGCAGTCGAGACAGGGGTGGCTATGGCTACACCTTC.

The rearrangement links TRBV20-1 to TRBJ2-1; 8 bases agree with TRBD2. V lost 3 bases to trimming and J lost 2 bases; unmatched junction nucleotides: 6. CDR3 length: 15 residues. Germline lookup yields CDR1 DFQATT and CDR2 SNEGSKA (reference sequence). CDR3 region: CSASFGGAAYNEQFF. CDR3 DNA: TGCAGTGCTAGTTTCGGGGGGGCTGCCTACAATGAGCAGTTCTTC.

The chain combines TRBV3-1 (or the pseudogene TRBV3-2) with TRBJ2-5; D unclear. The CDR3 totals 14 residues. CDR1 is LGHDT, CDR2 YNNKEL, per germline (reference sequence). Deletions cut 1 base from V and 5 bases from J, with 11 bases between. CDR3 bases: TGTGCCAGCAGCCAAGGAAGTCCCCGGGAGACCCAGTACTTC. It encodes CASSQGSPRETQYF.